Shown below are 27 T cell receptor beta chains from a single sample sequenced in a study of human T cells and chemical hapten exposure. The time point: patch test 1, 2 weeks after DPC sensitization. Treatment denoted: therapeutic diphenylcyclopropenone sensitization with weekly scalp DPC. MiXCR was run by TCRdb on the RACE reads, yielding one entry per CDR3 protein. This sample has around 300,000 distinct CDR3 sequences, with around 7% found just once. The sequencing here drew on whole blood, taken in connection with sensitization to the hapten diphenylcyclopropenone (DPC). The receptors come from a woman aged 18-29 years with alopecia areata. Some clones in this sample may be carry-over from other donors' samples.

This clonotype was picked up a small number of times. The chain links TRBV7-9 to TRBJ1-5; 7 bases agree with TRBD1. The CDR3 runs 15 residues. J lost 0 bases, V lost 5 bases, and 4 bases had no gene match. CDR1 is SEHNR, CDR2 FQNEAQ, per germline (reference sequence). As DNA, the CDR3 is TGTGCCAGCAGCGCGGGACAGTTTAGCAATCAGCCCCAGCATTTT. As protein: CASSAGQFSNQPQHF.

The genes are TRBV6-6 and TRBJ1-2; TRBD1 aligns across 8 bases. The CDR3 has 13 residues. Trimming removed 7 bases from V and 4 bases from J; junction bases left unmatched: 5. Germline loops: CDR1 MNHNY, CDR2 SVGAGI (reference sequence). The chain's CDR3 is CASTNGQGYGYTF. The CDR3 DNA reads TGTGCCAGCACCAACGGACAGGGCTATGGCTACACCTTC.

This sequence joins TRBV5-1 and TRBJ1-5; unclear D gene. Germline V gene lookup returns CDR1 SGHRS and CDR2 YFSETQ. The germline V and J ends were trimmed by 0 bases and 7 bases, with 8 bases remaining between them. This CDR3 spans 13 amino acids. Here the CDR3 reads CASSLEGPQPQHF. In DNA, the CDR3 is TGCGCCAGCAGCTTGGAAGGGCCCCAGCCCCAGCATTTT.

This clonotype appeared a few times. The J gene is TRBJ1-5, the V gene TRBV6-5; D is ambiguous. Germline V lookup: CDR1 MNHEY, CDR2 SVGAGI. Trimming cost V 0 bases and J 4 bases, with 4 bases left between them. The CDR3 sequence is 13 residues long. The DNA of the CDR3 is TGTGCCAGCAGTTACTCTCTTAATCAGCCCCAGCATTTT. Its translation is CASSYSLNQPQHF.

This chain links TRBV6-1 with TRBJ2-3; TRBD1 matches 7 bases. V gave up 2 bases and J gave up 2 bases; unmatched junction bases: 7. Germline V gene lookup returns CDR1 MNHNS and CDR2 SASEGT. The CDR3 totals 16 residues. The CDR3 nucleotides read TGTGCCAGCAGTGAACGGGACAGAGCTCCCACAGATACGCAGTATTTT. Translation gives CASSERDRAPTDTQYF.

This clonotype was seen a few times. The gene calls are TRBV20-1 and TRBJ1-4; no firm D call. Germline V CDR1 and CDR2: DFQATT, SNEGSKA (reference sequence). V lost 3 bases, J lost 4 bases, and 12 bases lay in between. CDR3 length: 14 amino acids. CDR3 DNA: TGCAGTGCTAGCACCGGACTGAATAATGAAAAACTGTTTTTT. It translates to CSASTGLNNEKLFF.

Many counts were recorded for this clonotype. The V and J genes are TRBV20-1 and TRBJ2-1; 8 nucleotides line up with TRBD1. The CDR3 totals 14 residues. The germline CDR1 and CDR2 sequences are DFQATT and SNEGSKA (reference sequence). The V and J ends lost 3 bases and 12 bases, in that order; junction bases with no gene match: 13. The CDR3: CSARGSRTGSRQFF. CDR3 nucleotide sequence: TGCAGTGCTAGGGGCAGTCGGACAGGGTCGAGGCAGTTCTTC.

This clonotype was picked up a small number of times. The rearrangement joins TRBV29-1 to TRBJ2-3; D remains unclear. Looked up from germline, CDR1 is SQVTM and CDR2 is ANQGSEA. Trimming left V 1 base short and J 4 bases short, with 3 bases between. The CDR3 totals 11 residues. CDR3 DNA sequence: TGCAGCGTTGAAGCCCCAGATACGCAGTATTTT. This encodes CSVEAPDTQYF.

This clonotype was found many times. The chain has TRBV2 and TRBJ2-7, with TRBD1 identical over 8 bases. CDR1 is SNHLY, CDR2 FYNNEI, per germline. This CDR3 contains 12 residues. V trimming: 10 bases; J trimming: 2 bases; junction bases outside the gene matches: 4. The CDR3 DNA reads TGTGCCAACCGGGACAGGACCTACGAGCAGTACTTC. Translated: CANRDRTYEQYF.

The chain has TRBV6-5 and TRBJ1-2; TRBD1 agrees at 7 bases. Trimming at V came to 4 bases and at J to 7 bases, leaving 9 bases not matched to a gene. The CDR3 contains 14 residues. In germline, CDR1 is MNHEY, CDR2 SVGAGI. CDR3 nucleotides: TGTGCCAGCAGTTCCCAGGACAGGCGAAGTGGCTACACCTTC. As protein: CASSSQDRRSGYTF.

The chain combines TRBV2 with TRBJ2-1; D perhaps matches TRBD2 (5 bases). This CDR3 is built from 15 residues. Trimming stripped 6 bases from V and 0 bases from J, with 12 bases between. Germline lookup yields CDR1 SNHLY and CDR2 FYNNEI. The CDR3 reads CASSLRGTSYNEQFF. The CDR3 coding sequence is TGTGCCAGCAGCCTCCGGGGAACCTCCTACAATGAGCAGTTCTTC.

This chain links TRBV6-2 or TRBV6-3 with TRBJ1-1; no firm D call. CDR3 size: 15 residues. The V gene's germline CDR1 is MNHEY and CDR2 SVGEGT. The V and J ends lost 4 bases and 0 bases respectively, with 12 bases between them. The CDR3 reads CASSSSGEVNTEAFF. The CDR3 DNA sequence: TGTGCCAGCAGTTCTTCCGGGGAAGTGAACACTGAAGCTTTCTTT.

The chain employs TRBV5-1 and TRBJ2-5; D is tentatively TRBD1 or TRBD2 (5 bases each). The CDR3 totals 12 residues. Deletions cut 9 bases from V and 3 bases from J, with 12 bases between. Germline V lookup: CDR1 SGHRS, CDR2 YFSETQ. The CDR3 is CATGTEEETQYF. In DNA, the CDR3 is TGCGCCACCGGGACGGAAGAAGAGACCCAGTACTTC.

The sample holds a few counts of this clonotype. The rearrangement uses TRBV2 and TRBJ1-1, with TRBD1 matching 7 bases. With 6 bases clipped from V and 5 bases from J, the junction kept 9 bases outside the gene matches. The germline V gene encodes CDR1 SNHLY and CDR2 FYNNEI. The CDR3 loop spans 14 amino acids. The CDR3 nucleotides read TGTGCCAGCAGGGTGGGACAGAGATTTACTGAAGCTTTCTTT. Its translation: CASRVGQRFTEAFF.

J is TRBJ1-5 and V is TRBV12-3 or TRBV12-4; D ambiguous. Trimming took 7 bases from V and 5 from J, leaving 9 bases between them. The CDR3 has 12 amino acids. Written as DNA, the CDR3 is TGTGCCAGCACCTTTTGGGATCAGCCCCAGCATTTT. Translation: CASTFWDQPQHF.

In its sample, this clonotype was seen many times. The chain combines TRBV29-1 with TRBJ2-3; tentative D call: TRBD2 (5 bases). Germline-derived CDR1 and CDR2 are SQVTM and ANQGSEA. The CDR3 is 13 amino acids. V was clipped by 4 bases and J by 2 bases, with 10 bases between them. CDR3 amino acids: CSVGGFSTDTQYF. As DNA, the CDR3 is TGCAGCGTTGGCGGGTTTTCCACAGATACGCAGTATTTT.

The gene calls are TRBV13 and TRBJ2-4; the match to TRBD1 covers 7 bases. Trimming cost V 6 bases and J 1 base; bases outside gene matches: 9. This CDR3 comprises 16 residues. CDR1 is PRHDT and CDR2 is FYEKMQ in the germline V gene (reference sequence). CDR3 in DNA: TGTGCCAGCAGTGCGACAGGGTATCGGGCCAAAAACATTCAGTACTTC. Translated: CASSATGYRAKNIQYF.

The sample holds many counts of this clonotype. The chain carries TRBV12-3 or TRBV12-4 and TRBJ2-3, with 11 bases fitting TRBD2. V lost 5 bases, J lost 4 bases, and 5 bases stayed unmatched. There are 15 residues in the CDR3. The CDR3 sequence: CASSPTSGAADTQYF. In nucleotides, the CDR3 is TGTGCCAGCAGTCCGACTAGCGGGGCAGCAGATACGCAGTATTTT.

At least ten counts were recorded for this clonotype. The chain recombines TRBV24-1 with TRBJ2-3; D unresolved. CDR1 is KGHDR and CDR2 is SFDVKD in the germline V gene. V dropped 1 base and J dropped 4 bases, with 8 bases sitting between them. The CDR3 length is 14 residues. The CDR3 protein is CATSDLYDSDTQYF. The CDR3 coding sequence is TGTGCCACCAGTGATTTATACGACTCAGATACGCAGTATTTT.

The chain is built from TRBV28 and TRBJ1-6; 9 nucleotides align to TRBD1. The CDR3 is 21 residues long. Germline V CDR1 and CDR2: MDHEN, SYDVKM. V lost 4 bases and J lost 7; bases outside the gene matches: 23. CDR3 region: CASSSTHPFSGQGSNNSPLHF. The CDR3, as DNA: TGTGCCAGCAGTTCTACACACCCCTTCTCGGGACAGGGTTCCAACAATTCACCCCTCCACTTT.

This clonotype was seen only a few times. V is TRBV28 and J is TRBJ1-4; 8 bases map to TRBD1. Trimming at V came to 3 bases and at J to 4 bases, leaving 7 bases not matched to a gene. CDR3 size: 16 residues. CDR1 and CDR2 from the germline V gene are MDHEN and SYDVKM. CDR3 sequence: CASSLGQGAINEKLFF. The CDR3 DNA reads as TGTGCCAGCAGTTTGGGCCAGGGGGCAATTAATGAAAAACTGTTTTTT. The whole variable domain, remainder taken from reference TRBV28 and TRBJ1-4, is DVKVTQSSRYLVKRTGEKVFLECVQDMDHENMFWYRQDPGLGLRLIYFSYDVKMKEKGDIPEGYSVSREKKERFSLILESASTNQTSMYLCASSLGQGAINEKLFFGSGTQLSVL.

This chain connects TRBV18 to TRBJ1-1; D might be TRBD1 (5 bases). Germline lookup yields CDR1 KGHSH and CDR2 LQKENI. The CDR3 loop spans 12 amino acids. Trimming cost V 2 bases and J 8 bases, with 9 bases left between them. CDR3: CASSPADSEAFF. The DNA of the CDR3 is TGTGCCAGCTCACCAGCAGACAGCGAAGCTTTCTTT.

The chain uses TRBV2 and TRBJ1-1; the match to TRBD1 covers 12 bases. This CDR3 has 20 amino acids. The V and J ends lost 2 bases and 3 bases, in that order; junction bases with no gene match: 16. From germline, CDR1 is SNHLY and CDR2 FYNNEI. The CDR3: CASSEIPLPGQGASDTEAFF. Here the CDR3 DNA reads TGTGCCAGCAGTGAAATTCCTCTACCGGGACAGGGGGCTAGTGACACTGAAGCTTTCTTT.

This clonotype occurred a few times. This chain joins TRBV11-2 and TRBJ2-3, with TRBD1 identical over 7 bases. CDR1 is SGHAT, CDR2 FQNNGV, per germline. J gave up 3 bases and V 4 bases, and 10 bases lay outside the gene matches. This CDR3 contains 16 residues. The chain's CDR3 is CASSSWDSLGTDTQYF. Here the CDR3 DNA reads TGTGCCAGCAGCTCCTGGGACAGCCTGGGGACAGATACGCAGTATTTT.

This clonotype has more than one count but fewer than ten. The rearrangement links TRBV20-1 to TRBJ1-1; 8 positions match TRBD1. Germline V gene lookup returns CDR1 DFQATT and CDR2 SNEGSKA (reference sequence). V lost 3 bases to trimming and J lost 5 bases; unmatched junction nucleotides: 2. This CDR3 spans 12 amino acids. Written as DNA, the CDR3 is TGCAGTGCTAGGACAGGGGAGACTGAAGCTTTCTTT. Its protein is CSARTGETEAFF.

This clonotype showed up many times. The chain has TRBV5-1 and TRBJ2-5; TRBD2 agrees at 10 bases. The CDR3 has 16 residues. Germline V gives CDR1 SGHRS, CDR2 YFSETQ. The V gene end was trimmed by 6 bases and the J gene end by 0 bases; junction bases not matched to a gene: 8. The CDR3 DNA reads TGCGCCAGCACACACGGACTAGCGGTGTACCAAGAGACCCAGTACTTC. It translates to CASTHGLAVYQETQYF.

This clonotype was found many times. The J gene is TRBJ2-6, the V gene TRBV6-2 or TRBV6-3; 12 bases fit TRBD1. This CDR3 contains 17 residues. Germline lookup yields CDR1 MNHEY and CDR2 SVGEGT. V lost 6 bases, J lost 1 base, and 4 bases stayed unmatched. The CDR3 nucleotides are TGTGCCAGCAGGCCGGGACAGGGGGCTTCTGGGGCCAACGTCCTGACTTTC. Its translation: CASRPGQGASGANVLTF.